What follows are 17 T cell receptor beta chains derived from one specimen sequenced in a study of neoadjuvant anti-PD-1 for oral cavity cancer (dated by TCRdb to the early 2020s). Library preparation employed the immunoSEQ multiplex PCR assay. Held by TCRdb, this immuneACCESS table contains in-frame sequences only and omits some clones. Under half of the omission traces to an unresolved V gene where checked; the cause of the rest is unknown. The sample table records 13,000 to 15,000 clones; 50% to 65% of these occur just once. The ten largest clones take up 2.5% to 3% of the sample. What this sample's time point label stands for: before neoadjuvant nivolumab. The specimen was PBMCs, collected before nivolumab (anti-PD-1) treatment. These receptors all come from a person aged 35-79 years with oral cavity squamous cell carcinoma.

The V call is TRBV6-5, the J call TRBJ1-5, with D tentatively TRBD1 (5 bases). The CDR3 extends over 14 amino acids. Per germline, CDR1 MNHEY and CDR2 SVGAGI. Trimming stripped 10 bases from V and 4 bases from J, with 17 bases between. CDR3 in DNA: TGTGCCACCGCCAGGGCACTTGGGAATCAGCCCCAGCATTTT. Amino acids: CATARALGNQPQHF.

This clone was seen just once. The J gene is TRBJ1-4, the V gene TRBV11-1, with a tentative D call TRBD1 (5 bases). There are 15 residues in the CDR3. Germline CDR1 reads SGHAT; CDR2 reads FQDESV (reference sequence). Trimming left V 4 bases short and J 7 bases short, with 16 bases between. The CDR3 spells CASSSRRRGTEKLFF. The CDR3 DNA sequence: TGTGCCAGCAGCTCGAGACGGCGGGGGACTGAAAAACTGTTTTTT.

The chain couples TRBV2 to TRBJ2-7; D is unclear. CDR1 and CDR2 (germline): SNHLY, FYNNEI. CDR3 size: 13 residues. V lost 7 bases and J lost 2, with 12 bases in between. The CDR3 coding sequence is TGTGCCAGCATAGGGTTTACCACCTACGAGCAGTACTTC. Protein sequence: CASIGFTTYEQYF.

The rearrangement links TRBV6-1 to TRBJ1-4; D is undetermined. Germline V CDR1 and CDR2: MNHNS, SASEGT. V was trimmed by 2 bases and J by 3 bases, leaving 7 bases between them. CDR3 length: 14 amino acids. CDR3 DNA: TGTGCCAGCAGTGAATTCGGGTCTAATGAAAAACTGTTTTTT. It specifies CASSEFGSNEKLFF.

The V and J genes are TRBV30 and TRBJ1-2; the D is unclear. Trimming pared 2 bases from V and 2 bases from J, leaving 6 bases between. CDR3 length equals 12 residues. Looked up from germline, CDR1 is GTSNPN and CDR2 is SVGIG (reference sequence). CDR3 in DNA: TGTGCCTGGAGTACCAGGAACTATGGCTACACCTTC. Residues: CAWSTRNYGYTF.

V and J are TRBV5-6 and TRBJ1-4; D not certain. V lost 4 bases, J lost 7 bases, and 14 bases lay in between. Per the germline V gene, CDR1 is SGHDT and CDR2 is YYEEEE. CDR3 length: 14 amino acids. DNA for the CDR3: TGTGCCAGCAGCCGCCCCGCGTCGGGTGAAAAACTGTTTTTT. Its translation is CASSRPASGEKLFF.

The J gene is TRBJ1-4, the V gene TRBV6-5; D remains ambiguous. CDR1 and CDR2 from the germline V gene are MNHEY and SVGAGI. With 0 bases removed from V and 0 bases from J, the gap between germline ends came to 8 bases. The CDR3 has 16 amino acids. The CDR3 spells CASSYSNPATNEKLFF. CDR3 coding DNA: TGTGCCAGCAGTTACTCGAATCCCGCAACTAATGAAAAACTGTTTTTT.

The genes are TRBV2 and TRBJ2-2; TRBD2 matches at 10 bases. The CDR3 sequence is 16 residues long. The V and J ends lost 8 bases and 0 bases, in that order; junction bases with no gene match: 6. CDR1 and CDR2 from the germline V gene are SNHLY and FYNNEI. The CDR3 DNA reads TGTGCCAGCCGGTGGACTAGCGGCACGAACACCGGGGAGCTGTTTTTT. It encodes CASRWTSGTNTGELFF.

This clone has only one observation. V and J are TRBV7-9 and TRBJ2-7, with 8 bases identical to TRBD1. Per the germline V gene, CDR1 is SEHNR and CDR2 is FQNEAQ (reference sequence). The junction had 9 bases not matched to a gene; V was cut back by 5 bases and J by 6 bases. The CDR3 is 14 residues long. The CDR3 sequence: CASSPRDRTGEQYF. The CDR3 nucleotides are TGTGCCAGCAGCCCCCGGGACAGGACGGGCGAGCAGTACTTC. Variable domain in full (rest from reference TRBV7-9 and TRBJ2-7): DTGVSQNPRHKITKRGQNVTFRCDPISEHNRLYWYRQTLGQGPEFLTYFQNEAQLEKSRLLSDRFSAERPKGSFSTLEIQRTEQGDSAMYLCASSPRDRTGEQYFGPGTRLTVT.

The gene calls are TRBV4-1 and TRBJ1-3; possible D gene TRBD1, 6 bases. CDR3 size: 16 residues. Germline V gene data show CDR1 as MGHRA and CDR2 as YSYEKL. The V and J ends lost 6 bases and 7 bases respectively, with 22 bases between them. The CDR3 DNA follows: TGCGCCAGCAGACTTGGACAGTACCAATGGGGCAACACCATATATTTT. As protein: CASRLGQYQWGNTIYF.

The J gene is TRBJ2-3, the V gene TRBV19; D gene ambiguous. The germline CDR1 and CDR2 sequences are LNHDA and SQIVND (reference sequence). V was trimmed by 0 bases and J by 6 bases, leaving 1 base between them. There are 11 residues in the CDR3. CDR3 amino acids: CASSIDDTQYF. The DNA for the CDR3 is TGTGCCAGTAGTATAGATGATACGCAGTATTTT.

The chain recombines TRBV27 with TRBJ1-2; D remains unclear. Trimming stripped 8 bases from V and 4 bases from J, with 14 bases between. In germline, CDR1 is MNHEY, CDR2 SMNVEV (reference sequence). The CDR3 extends over 13 amino acids. The CDR3 sequence: CASRQTSLYGYTF. CDR3 bases: TGTGCCAGCCGCCAAACTTCCCTCTATGGCTACACCTTC.

The rearrangement joins TRBV11-2 to TRBJ2-7, with D perhaps matching TRBD2 (6 bases). V lost 7 bases to trimming and J lost 2 bases, with 9 bases between them. The CDR3 consists of 12 residues. The germline V gene encodes CDR1 SGHAT and CDR2 FQNNGV. CDR3 region: CASKGGTYEQYF. In DNA, the CDR3 is TGTGCCAGCAAGGGCGGGACCTACGAGCAGTACTTC.

The rearrangement links TRBV11-3 to TRBJ2-1; D is possibly TRBD2 (6 bases). This CDR3 has 18 residues. CDR1 and CDR2 (germline): SGHNT, YENEEA. Deletions cut 0 bases from V and 0 bases from J, with 15 bases between. The CDR3 nucleotides read TGTGCCAGCAGCTTAGATCACGGAGGGTCGAGCTCCTACAATGAGCAGTTCTTC. Residues: CASSLDHGGSSSYNEQFF. The full variable domain, in which reference TRBV11-3 and TRBJ2-1 provide the parts outside the CDR3, is EAGVVQSPRYKIIEKKQPVAFWCNPISGHNTLYWYLQNLGQGPELLIRYENEEAVDDSQLPKDRFSAERLKGVDSTLKIQPAELGDSAVYLCASSLDHGGSSSYNEQFFGPGTRLTVL.

This clone was picked up a small number of times. The chain joins TRBV19 to TRBJ1-5; maybe TRBD1 (5 bases). Germline loops: CDR1 LNHDA, CDR2 SQIVND (reference sequence). CDR3 length: 14 residues. V was pared by 7 bases and J by 3 bases, with 13 bases between. The CDR3 sequence is CASTTGTHNQPQHF. The CDR3 DNA follows: TGTGCCAGTACCACTGGGACCCACAATCAGCCCCAGCATTTT.

This clone occurred a few times. CDR3 loop: CASSLTGVGGSSYEQYF. CDR3 DNA sequence: TGTGCCAGCAGTTTAACGGGGGTTGGGGGTAGCTCCTACGAGCAGTACTTC. The chain couples TRBV27 to TRBJ2-7; D perhaps matches TRBD2 (6 bases). The V end was cut by 2 bases, the J end by 0 bases, with 17 bases between. This CDR3 is 17 amino acids long. Per germline, CDR1 MNHEY and CDR2 SMNVEV (reference sequence).

In this sample, this clone turned up once. This chain joins TRBV5-1 and TRBJ2-5; 7 bases are a match to TRBD2. The length of the CDR3 is 18 residues. The germline CDR1 and CDR2 sequences are SGHRS and YFSETQ. The trim removed 5 bases at V and 1 base at J, leaving 17 bases unmatched. The CDR3 sequence is CASSLPSGGTYSQETQYF. CDR3 bases: TGCGCCAGCAGTTTGCCCTCGGGGGGAACTTATTCCCAAGAGACCCAGTACTTC.